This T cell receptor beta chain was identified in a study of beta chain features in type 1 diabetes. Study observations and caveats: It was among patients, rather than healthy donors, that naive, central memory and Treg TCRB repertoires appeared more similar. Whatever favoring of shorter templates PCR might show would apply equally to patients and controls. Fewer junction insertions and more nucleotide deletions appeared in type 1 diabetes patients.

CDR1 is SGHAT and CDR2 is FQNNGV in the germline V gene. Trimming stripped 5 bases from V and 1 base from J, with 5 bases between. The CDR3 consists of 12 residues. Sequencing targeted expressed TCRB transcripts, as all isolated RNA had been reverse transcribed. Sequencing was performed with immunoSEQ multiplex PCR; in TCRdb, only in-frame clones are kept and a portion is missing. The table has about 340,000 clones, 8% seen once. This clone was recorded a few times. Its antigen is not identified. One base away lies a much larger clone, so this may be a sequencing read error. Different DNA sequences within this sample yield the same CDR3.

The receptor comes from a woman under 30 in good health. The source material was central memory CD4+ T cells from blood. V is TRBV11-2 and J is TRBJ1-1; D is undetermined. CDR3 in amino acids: CASSRRNTEAFF. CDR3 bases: TGTGCCAGCAGCCGGCGGAACACTGAAGCTTTCTTT.